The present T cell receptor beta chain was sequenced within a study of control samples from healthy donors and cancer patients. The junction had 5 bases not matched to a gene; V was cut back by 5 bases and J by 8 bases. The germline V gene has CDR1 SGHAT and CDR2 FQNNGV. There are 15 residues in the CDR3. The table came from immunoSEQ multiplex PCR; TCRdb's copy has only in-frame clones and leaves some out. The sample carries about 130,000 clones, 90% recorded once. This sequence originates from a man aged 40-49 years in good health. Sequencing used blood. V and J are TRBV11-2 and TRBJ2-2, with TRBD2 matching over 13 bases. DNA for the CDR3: TGTGCCAGCAGCCGCGGACTAGCGGGGGCTGGGGAGCTGTTTTTT. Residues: CASSRGLAGAGELFF.